This T cell receptor beta chain was documented in a study of CD8 T cells in ankylosing spondylitis. This clonotype was seen many times. Its target is unknown. Study-wide findings and caveats: CD8+ by phenotype, disease-linked clones were relatively rare in peripheral blood. Disease-linked clones were reportedly significantly enriched in matched ankylosing spondylitis synovial fluid. A TCR beta motif of seven or eight highly homologous variants appeared characteristic of ankylosing spondylitis blood.

The V gene's germline CDR1 is MDHEN and CDR2 SYDVKM. Deletions cut 6 bases from V and 6 bases from J, with 9 bases between. This CDR3 has 11 residues. Generation of TCR beta libraries employed quantitative 5'-RACE incorporating molecular barcodes. TCRdb re-called the 5' RACE reads through MiXCR, storing one row per CDR3 protein. Altogether a few hundred thousand distinct CDR3 sequences are present, more than 20% being singletons, with the ten largest covering approximately 16%. What was sequenced was blood, either unsorted or a sorted T cell fraction (not recorded which). This rearrangement joins TRBV28 to TRBJ2-7; D gene unclear. This TCR derives from a male donor with ankylosing spondylitis. The DNA for the CDR3 is TGTGCCAGCAGGATCCGGACCGAGCAGTACTTC. Translated, it gives CASRIRTEQYF.